This T cell receptor beta chain was documented in a study of shared clonotypes between healthy human individuals. V shed 2 bases and J shed 8 bases, with 10 bases lying between them. In germline, CDR1 is MGHDK, CDR2 SYGVNS. The CDR3 loop spans 13 amino acids. Profiled with immunoSEQ multiplex PCR; TCRdb holds only in-frame clones, not every one. The profile shows some 360,000 clones, more than 60% of them singletons. V gene TRBV25-1 combines with J gene TRBJ2-4; D gene uncertain. Material for sequencing was memory CD4+ T cells sorted from blood. The subset here: CD45RA-negative fraction. This clonotype was sampled from a young man in good health. CDR3 loop: CASSEISSDIQYF. CDR3 sequence (DNA): TGTGCCAGCAGTGAAATTAGCTCCGACATTCAGTACTTC.